A single TCR beta chain is shown here with its context. One junction end disagrees with the germline gene, perhaps due to a read error. Full-length variable regions came from constant-region reverse primers plus semi-nested Nested Universal Primer A PCR. One entry per CDR3 protein results from TCRdb running MiXCR on the 5' RACE reads. This sample has some 54,000 distinct CDR3 sequences, with roughly 17% found just once. Purified naive CD4+ T cells were depleted of CD25+ Tregs. From germline, CDR1 is SGHRS and CDR2 YFSETQ. CDR3 length: 15 amino acids. Source material: naive CD4+ T cells sorted from blood. Sample subset: naive CD4+ T cells, CD4+CD45RA+CD25-. The V call is TRBV5-1, the J call TRBJ2-1; possible D gene TRBD2, 6 bases. The sequence was obtained from a female donor with breast cancer. CDR3 DNA: TGTGCCAGCAGTTATAGCGGCTTCGAATACAATGAGCAGTTCTTC. This sequence encodes CASSYSGFEYNEQFF.